This TCR beta chain was documented in a study of T cells after yellow fever vaccination. TCRdb recomputed calls from the 5' RACE reads with MiXCR, one row per CDR3 protein. The sample holds some 390,000 distinct CDR3 sequences, under 7.5% seen once. CDR3 size: 15 residues. The germline V gene has CDR1 GTSNPN and CDR2 SVGIG (reference sequence). V shed 3 bases and J 3 bases; nucleotides not matched to a gene: 7. The receptor was derived from a man younger than 45 who received the YFV17D yellow fever vaccine. Sample: PBMCs, taken 5 days after the yellow fever booster vaccination. The chain uses TRBV30 and TRBJ2-1; 8 bases are shared with TRBD1. CDR3 nucleotide sequence: TGTGCCTGGAGCCGGACAGGGAACTTCTACAATGAGCAGTTCTTC. This translates into CAWSRTGNFYNEQFF.